This TCR beta chain was identified during a study of identical twins. Only a few counts were recorded for this clonotype. The antigen remains unidentified. TCRdb processed the 5' RACE reads anew with MiXCR; each CDR3 protein has one entry. The table lists more than 1.5 million distinct CDR3 sequences, 25% to 35% of them singletons. The CDR3 length is 16 residues. CDR1 and CDR2 from the germline V gene are SGDLS and YYNGEE. Trimming removed 2 bases from V and 0 bases from J, with 15 bases in between. Study results and caveats: Cross-sectional statistical analysis, not tracking of the same donors, underpinned the conclusions.

Sequenced input: cord blood. The rearrangement joins TRBV9 to TRBJ2-7, with D tentatively TRBD2 (5 bases). This TCR was sampled from a newborn girl in good health. For the CDR3, the DNA is TGTGCCAGCAGCGTCGTAAGCGGCCCCAGCTCCTACGAGCAGTACTTC. This gives the protein CASSVVSGPSSYEQYF. Using reference TRBV9 and TRBJ2-7 for the parts outside the CDR3, the full variable domain is DSGVTQTPKHLITATGQRVTLRCSPRSGDLSVYWYQQSLDQGLQFLIQYYNGEERAKGNILERFSAQQFPDLHSELNLSSLELGDSALYFCASSVVSGPSSYEQYFGPGTRLTVT.